The 25 T cell receptor beta chains below were found in one sample sequenced in a study of T cells in Graves' hyperthyroidism and ophthalmopathy. What was amplified from RNA transcripts were TCR beta CDR3 regions. Primed by the HTBI set, a first-round RT-PCR was run on the TCR CDR3. TCRdb ran MiXCR on the multiplex PCR reads and lists one entry per CDR3 protein. The table shows over 350,000 distinct CDR3 sequences, with about 15% occurring only once. Sequencing was carried out using blood. Source of these receptors: a young man with Graves' ophthalmopathy.

This clonotype was seen many times. The chain recombines TRBV13 with TRBJ1-5; possibly TRBD1 for D (5 bases). V lost 2 bases and J lost 7, with 6 bases in between. There are 12 residues in the CDR3. Per the germline V gene, CDR1 is PRHDT and CDR2 is FYEKMQ (reference sequence). The DNA of the CDR3 is TGTGCCAGCAGCTTATGGGGGCAGCCCCAGCATTTT. The encoded protein is CASSLWGQPQHF.

This clonotype was found many times. The chain uses TRBV6-2 or TRBV6-3 and TRBJ2-1; 7 bases map to TRBD2. With V trimmed by 2 bases and J by 10 bases, 14 bases remained unmatched. The CDR3 totals 16 residues. The germline V gene has CDR1 MNHEY and CDR2 SVGEGT. CDR3 sequence: CASSYVGGRAVWEQFF. Written as DNA, the CDR3 is TGTGCCAGCAGTTACGTTGGCGGGAGAGCAGTATGGGAGCAGTTCTTC.

This clonotype was recorded many times. The gene calls are TRBV2 and TRBJ1-5; D is possibly TRBD1 (5 bases). Trimming stripped 3 bases from V and 7 bases from J, with 16 bases between. The CDR3 runs 15 residues. Germline V gives CDR1 SNHLY, CDR2 FYNNEI. As DNA, the CDR3 is TGTGCCAGCAGTGACCGGGTTGGGGGGAACCAGCCCCAGCATTTT. Amino acids: CASSDRVGGNQPQHF.

In its sample, this clonotype was seen many times. This chain joins TRBV18 and TRBJ1-5, with 11 bases that match TRBD1. The CDR3 is 15 residues long. The V and J ends lost 4 bases and 7 bases, in that order; junction bases with no gene match: 6. Germline CDR1 and CDR2: KGHSH and LQKENI. Written as DNA, the CDR3 is TGTGCCAGCTCACGCGGACAGGGGGCCGGGCAGCCCCAGCATTTT. Translating gives CASSRGQGAGQPQHF.

This clonotype was seen a few times. V and J are TRBV5-6 and TRBJ1-2; D is unclear. Trimming took 4 bases from V and 3 from J, leaving 16 bases between them. Germline CDR1 is SGHDT and CDR2 is YYEEEE. The CDR3 has 15 residues. CDR3 protein: CASSPAPGTYYGYTF. The CDR3 nucleotides are TGTGCCAGCAGCCCGGCGCCGGGCACCTACTATGGCTACACCTTC.

A few counts support this clonotype. The J gene is TRBJ1-5, the V gene TRBV20-1, with TRBD1 as a possible D gene (6 bases). Germline lookup yields CDR1 DFQATT and CDR2 SNEGSKA (reference sequence). V lost 5 bases, J lost 0 bases, and 17 bases lay in between. CDR3 size: 16 residues. CDR3 in amino acids: CSALNPTGDSNQPQHF. The CDR3 DNA follows: TGCAGTGCTCTAAACCCGACAGGAGATAGCAATCAGCCCCAGCATTTT.

V and J are TRBV18 and TRBJ2-7; D may be TRBD2 (6 bases). The V gene's germline CDR1 is KGHSH and CDR2 LQKENI. This CDR3 spans 15 amino acids. Trimming removed 0 bases from V and 5 bases from J, with 14 bases in between. CDR3 in amino acids: CASSPPGGFGHEQYF. The CDR3 DNA sequence: TGTGCCAGCTCACCACCCGGAGGGTTTGGCCACGAGCAGTACTTC.

The chain carries TRBV6-2 or TRBV6-3 and TRBJ2-3; 10 bases line up with TRBD2. CDR1 MNHEY and CDR2 SVGEGT come from the germline V gene. The CDR3 sequence is 16 residues long. The V segment lost 6 bases and the J segment 2 bases; nucleotides outside the gene matches: 8. This CDR3 is CASRVWLAGDTDTQYF. For the CDR3, the DNA is TGTGCCAGCAGGGTCTGGCTAGCGGGAGACACAGATACGCAGTATTTT.

This clonotype appeared many times. The gene calls are TRBV20-1 and TRBJ2-3; either TRBD1 or TRBD2 may supply D (6 bases each). The V end lost 3 bases, the J end lost 2 bases, and 15 bases lay between the germline ends. CDR1 is DFQATT and CDR2 is SNEGSKA in the germline V gene (reference sequence). The CDR3 contains 15 residues. The CDR3 DNA is TGCAGTGCTAGTGATGTAGGGGGGCCCACAGATACGCAGTATTTT. Its translation is CSASDVGGPTDTQYF.

This clonotype came up many times. The V gene is TRBV6-2 or TRBV6-3, the J gene TRBJ2-1; no clear D gene. Germline loops: CDR1 MNHEY, CDR2 SVGEGT. V was cut by 2 bases and J by 0 bases, with 8 bases left in between. The length of the CDR3 is 15 residues. CDR3 coding DNA: TGTGCCAGCAGTTACCGGGCTCTCTCCTACAATGAGCAGTTCTTC. Translated, it gives CASSYRALSYNEQFF.

This clonotype was seen just once. A read error may be the cause here, since a much bigger clone is one base away. V usage is TRBV9 and J usage is TRBJ1-1, with D perhaps TRBD1 (6 bases). V gave up 4 bases and J gave up 6 bases, with 25 bases separating them. The CDR3 consists of 17 residues. CDR1 is SGDLS and CDR2 is YYNGEE in the germline V gene. The CDR3 loop is CASSLARRAGAGAEAFF. The CDR3 DNA sequence: TGTGCCAGCAGCTTAGCACGCCGGGCAGGGGCGGGTGCTGAAGCTTTCTTT.

Ten or more counts support this clonotype. V gene TRBV6-1 combines with J gene TRBJ2-3; D gene unclear. Germline V gene data show CDR1 as MNHNS and CDR2 as SASEGT. The V and J ends lost 8 bases and 7 bases respectively, with 22 bases between them. The CDR3 has 15 amino acids. The CDR3 DNA is TGTGCCAGCGGAAAGGACCCGGCTAAGATTCATACGCAGTATTTT. This gives the protein CASGKDPAKIHTQYF.

This chain connects TRBV5-6 to TRBJ1-5; maybe TRBD1 (6 bases). CDR3 length: 16 amino acids. Germline loops: CDR1 SGHDT, CDR2 YYEEEE. V was trimmed by 0 bases and J by 1 base, leaving 11 bases between them. The CDR3 region is CASSLGGGASNQPQHF. For the CDR3, the DNA is TGTGCCAGCAGCTTGGGGGGGGGGGCGAGCAATCAGCCCCAGCATTTT.

In the case of this clonotype: Likely a read error: the CDR3 ends without its conserved phenylalanine or tryptophan. The gene calls are TRBV19 and TRBJ1-1; possibly TRBD1 for D (5 bases). Trimming cost V 3 bases and J 5 bases, with 7 bases left between them. Germline CDR1 LNHDA, CDR2 SQIVND (reference sequence). The CDR3 has 12 residues. CDR3: CASSIPGTEAFL. The CDR3 DNA is TGTGCCAGTAGTATCCCAGGGACTGAAGCTTTCCTT.

This clonotype has at least ten counts. The V and J genes are TRBV5-1 and TRBJ1-1, with D hard to call. Germline-derived CDR1 and CDR2 are SGHRS and YFSETQ. The CDR3 contains 14 residues. Deletions cut 2 bases from V and 0 bases from J, with 8 bases between. The CDR3: CASSFRFMNTEAFF. CDR3 bases: TGCGCCAGCAGCTTTAGATTCATGAACACTGAAGCTTTCTTT. Full variable domain (missing parts from reference TRBV5-1 and TRBJ1-1): KAGVTQTPRYLIKTRGQQVTLSCSPISGHRSVSWYQQTPGQGLQFLFEYFSETQRNKGNFPGRFSGRQFSNSRSEMNVSTLELGDSALYLCASSFRFMNTEAFFGQGTRLTVV.

This clonotype was counted only a few times. The J gene is TRBJ2-2, the V gene TRBV5-1; 9 bases are shared with TRBD1. V shed 0 bases, J shed 6 bases, and the junction held 6 bases outside the gene matches. CDR3 size: 16 residues. From germline, CDR1 is SGHRS and CDR2 YFSETQ. The CDR3 is CASSLEGQGWAGELFF. CDR3 bases: TGCGCCAGCAGCTTGGAGGGACAGGGATGGGCCGGGGAGCTGTTTTTT. Full variable domain (rest looked up from reference TRBV5-1 and TRBJ2-2): KAGVTQTPRYLIKTRGQQVTLSCSPISGHRSVSWYQQTPGQGLQFLFEYFSETQRNKGNFPGRFSGRQFSNSRSEMNVSTLELGDSALYLCASSLEGQGWAGELFFGEGSRLTVL.

This clonotype was seen repeatedly, ten times or more. The V gene is TRBV6-1, the J gene TRBJ1-2; no clear D. The length of the CDR3 is 12 residues. Per germline, CDR1 MNHNS and CDR2 SASEGT. V shed 5 bases and J shed 6 bases, with 10 bases lying between them. The CDR3 bases are TGTGCCAGCAGTCCAAACATGGATGGCTACACCTTC. Its translation is CASSPNMDGYTF.

This clonotype appeared many times. V gene TRBV2 combines with J gene TRBJ1-5; no reliable D call. Germline CDR1 SNHLY, CDR2 FYNNEI. Trimming shortened V by 2 bases and J by 6 bases, and 8 bases separated the two germline ends. CDR3 length: 13 residues. The CDR3 bases are TGTGCCAGCAGTGAATATTGGGGTCAGCCCCAGCATTTT. Its protein product is CASSEYWGQPQHF.

This chain uses TRBV7-9 with TRBJ2-6; 7 nucleotides align to TRBD2. V shed 5 bases and J 3 bases; nucleotides not matched to a gene: 16. CDR1 is SEHNR and CDR2 is FQNEAQ in the germline V gene (reference sequence). CDR3 size: 19 residues. In DNA form, the CDR3 reads TGTGCCAGCAGCCTGACGGGGCGGGGGACCAGCCATGGGGCCAACGTCCTGACTTTC. Translating it yields CASSLTGRGTSHGANVLTF.

This clonotype was seen a handful of times. V and J are TRBV18 and TRBJ2-1; D unclear. This CDR3 has 13 amino acids. V lost 3 bases to trimming and J lost 12 bases, with 15 bases between them. The germline V gene has CDR1 KGHSH and CDR2 LQKENI. CDR3 protein: CASSPGTTTRQFF. In DNA form, the CDR3 reads TGTGCCAGCTCACCGGGAACTACGACAAGGCAGTTCTTC.

This clonotype was seen repeatedly, ten times or more. The rearrangement links TRBV5-5 to TRBJ1-1; D may be TRBD1 (6 bases). The length of the CDR3 is 13 residues. Trimming stripped 4 bases from V and 4 bases from J, with 11 bases between. Germline CDR1 is SGHKS and CDR2 is YYEKEE (reference sequence). The CDR3 protein is CASSHRESTEAFF. In DNA, the CDR3 is TGTGCCAGCAGCCACAGGGAGAGCACTGAAGCTTTCTTT.

This clonotype was recorded many times. V and J are TRBV6-1 and TRBJ1-2; D is uncertain. The CDR3 consists of 12 residues. Germline V gene sequence: CDR1 MNHNS, CDR2 SASEGT. Trimming pared 7 bases from V and 5 bases from J, leaving 11 bases between. Written as DNA, the CDR3 is TGTGCCAGCACAAGCGCCTTATATGGCTACACCTTC. Translation: CASTSALYGYTF.

The chain carries TRBV24-1 and TRBJ2-2; 8 nucleotides match TRBD1. The CDR3 covers 14 residues. J gave up 1 base and V 8 bases, and 2 bases lay outside the gene matches. Germline V gives CDR1 KGHDR, CDR2 SFDVKD. The CDR3: CATTTGENTGELFF. The DNA for the CDR3 is TGTGCCACCACGACAGGGGAGAACACCGGGGAGCTGTTTTTT.

The chain combines TRBV27 with TRBJ1-4, with a tentative D call TRBD1 (5 bases). Trimming stripped 2 bases from V and 7 bases from J, with 8 bases between. The CDR3 spans 13 residues. Germline CDR1 reads MNHEY; CDR2 reads SMNVEV (reference sequence). The CDR3 region has the DNA TGTGCCAGCAGTTTACGGGACCCTGAAAAACTGTTTTTT. This codes for CASSLRDPEKLFF.

Many counts were recorded for this clonotype. This chain joins TRBV10-1 and TRBJ1-2; the D is unclear. The CDR3 loop spans 13 amino acids. Germline V gives CDR1 WNHNN, CDR2 SYGVQD (reference sequence). V lost 2 bases, J lost 3 bases, and 7 bases lay in between. CDR3 nucleotide sequence: TGCGCCAGCAGTGAGGCCCGGTACTATGGCTACACCTTC. It yields the protein CASSEARYYGYTF.